The 28 T cell receptor beta chains below all came from one sample that was sequenced in a study of blood T cell repertoires in COVID-19. Repertoires were generated with immunoSEQ multiplex PCR, while TCRdb's copy carries only in-frame clones and drops some. Seen here are about 200,000 clones, 85% to 90% observed once, and the top ten hold roughly 2%. Sequencing was done on a sample of peripheral blood. Receptors originate from a woman in her 50s with acute or convalescent COVID-19.

V gene TRBV28 combines with J gene TRBJ2-7; 11 nucleotides line up with TRBD2. There are 14 residues in the CDR3. The germline V gene has CDR1 MDHEN and CDR2 SYDVKM. After removal of 6 bases from V and 2 bases from J, the junction contained 3 bases not matched to a gene. DNA of the CDR3: TGTGCCAGCAGGGGACTAGCGGCCGCCTACGAGCAGTACTTC. It is translated as CASRGLAAAYEQYF.

This clone was counted many times. The chain uses TRBV5-6 and TRBJ2-7; unclear D gene. In germline, CDR1 is SGHDT, CDR2 YYEEEE. Trimming shortened V by 1 base and J by 6 bases, and 11 bases separated the two germline ends. The CDR3 contains 13 residues. In DNA, the CDR3 is TGTGCCAGCAGCTTGACCGCGGCCCGCGAGCAGTACTTC. Its protein is CASSLTAAREQYF. Looking up the rest from reference TRBV5-6 and TRBJ2-7 gives the full variable domain: DAGVTQSPTHLIKTRGQQVTLRCSPKSGHDTVSWYQQALGQGPQFIFQYYEEEERQRGNFPDRFSGHQFPNYSSELNVNALLLGDSALYLCASSLTAAREQYFGPGTRLTVT.

The rearrangement joins TRBV19 to TRBJ2-2; 7 bases are shared with TRBD1. Germline CDR1 reads LNHDA; CDR2 reads SQIVND (reference sequence). CDR3 length: 15 residues. V lost 6 bases to trimming and J lost 7 bases; unmatched junction nucleotides: 11. The CDR3, as DNA: TGTGCCAGTAGCAAGACAGGGCGGTACGACGGGGAGCTGTTTTTT. Translation: CASSKTGRYDGELFF.

V is TRBV7-6 and J is TRBJ2-1, with D possibly TRBD2 on 5 matching bases. With 5 bases removed from V and 5 bases from J, the gap between germline ends came to 13 bases. The CDR3 loop spans 14 amino acids. The germline CDR1 and CDR2 sequences are SGHVS and FNYEAQ. For the CDR3, the DNA is TGTGCCAGCAGCAGCGGAAGGGAGAACAATGAGCAGTTCTTC. Protein product: CASSSGRENNEQFF.

The CDR3: CASSLRKKAGGRDTQYF. The CDR3 region has the DNA TGTGCCAGCAGCCTCCGAAAAAAAGCGGGGGGGCGAGATACGCAGTATTTT. The rearrangement uses TRBV3-1 (or the pseudogene TRBV3-2) and TRBJ2-3, with 10 bases identical to TRBD2. Trimming at V came to 4 bases and at J to 5 bases, leaving 12 bases not matched to a gene. This CDR3 region has 17 residues. The germline CDR1 and CDR2 sequences are LGHDT and YNNKEL (reference sequence).

This clone was recorded only once. The rearrangement uses TRBV6-6 and TRBJ2-2; weak D call: TRBD2 (6 bases). The CDR3 extends over 14 amino acids. The V end lost 5 bases, the J end lost 7 bases, and 14 bases lay between the germline ends. Germline V gene sequence: CDR1 MNHNY, CDR2 SVGAGI (reference sequence). The CDR3 loop is CASSQTQGGGELFF. The DNA for the CDR3 is TGTGCCAGCAGTCAAACCCAGGGAGGCGGGGAGCTGTTTTTT.

V and J are TRBV9 and TRBJ1-3; D gene ambiguous. The V end was cut by 0 bases, the J end by 2 bases, with 9 bases between. This CDR3 has 15 amino acids. Germline V lookup: CDR1 SGDLS, CDR2 YYNGEE. CDR3 bases: TGTGCCAGCAGCGTAGGGGAGGGAGCTGGAAACACCATATATTTT. Protein sequence: CASSVGEGAGNTIYF.

CDR3 nucleotide sequence: TGTGCCAGTACTCGGACTAGCAGAAGCTCCTACAATGAGCAGTTCTTC. Translating gives CASTRTSRSSYNEQFF. The chain carries TRBV19 and TRBJ2-1, with 8 bases lining up with TRBD2. The V and J ends lost 7 bases and 0 bases, in that order; junction bases with no gene match: 8. The CDR3 is 16 residues long. CDR1 and CDR2 (germline): LNHDA, SQIVND (reference sequence).

CDR3 in amino acids: CASSSDSSWQPQHF. In nucleotides, the CDR3 is TGTGCCAGCAGCTCGGACAGTTCGTGGCAGCCCCAGCATTTT. The chain has TRBV7-9 and TRBJ1-5, with a possible D match to TRBD1 (6 bases). Germline lookup yields CDR1 SEHNR and CDR2 FQNEAQ (reference sequence). Trimming took 4 bases from V and 7 from J, leaving 14 bases between them. CDR3 length equals 14 residues.

The chain has TRBV7-2 and TRBJ1-5; TRBD1 is a possible D gene (6 bases). Germline CDR1 and CDR2: SGHTA and FQGNSA. Trimming took 4 bases from V and 0 from J, leaving 19 bases between them. CDR3 length equals 18 residues. The CDR3 region is CASSSLQDSSNSNQPQHF. The CDR3 DNA is TGTGCCAGCAGCTCCCTGCAGGACAGCAGTAATAGCAATCAGCCCCAGCATTTT.

This clone was found once. The chain couples TRBV6-5 to TRBJ1-2, with 10 bases aligning to TRBD1. Germline V gene data show CDR1 as MNHEY and CDR2 as SVGAGI. V was clipped by 6 bases and J by 4 bases; unmatched bases: 8. This CDR3 is built from 15 residues. This CDR3 reads CASRRSDRGGYGYTF. The CDR3 region has the DNA TGTGCCAGCAGACGATCGGACAGGGGGGGCTATGGCTACACCTTC.

The rearrangement uses TRBV7-9 and TRBJ1-1, with TRBD1 matching over 7 bases. Trimming cost V 6 bases and J 4 bases; bases outside gene matches: 20. In germline, CDR1 is SEHNR, CDR2 FQNEAQ (reference sequence). The CDR3 consists of 18 residues. CDR3 coding DNA: TGTGCCAGCAGTCCGCAAGCAGGGGGTCCTCGACTGGGCACTGAAGCTTTCTTT. Its translation is CASSPQAGGPRLGTEAFF.

The table lists this clone with a few counts. The chain recombines TRBV7-6 with TRBJ1-1, with 7 bases that match TRBD1. Germline CDR1 reads SGHVS; CDR2 reads FNYEAQ. The CDR3 has 15 residues. Trimming at V came to 2 bases and at J to 4 bases, leaving 7 bases not matched to a gene. The CDR3 nucleotides read TGTGCCAGCAGCTTAACCGGCTCAGGGGGCACTGAAGCTTTCTTT. As protein: CASSLTGSGGTEAFF.

The rearrangement joins TRBV2 to TRBJ1-1, with 8 bases that match TRBD1. The ends lost 6 bases at V and 4 bases at J; junction bases unmatched: 13. The CDR3 has 16 residues. The germline CDR1 and CDR2 sequences are SNHLY and FYNNEI. The CDR3 region has the DNA TGTGCCAGCAGCGTACGGACAGGGCGGTTAGGCACTGAAGCTTTCTTT. Its protein product is CASSVRTGRLGTEAFF. The variable domain in full, with the rest retrieved from reference TRBV2 and TRBJ1-1, is EPEVTQTPSHQVTQMGQEVILRCVPISNHLYFYWYRQILGQKVEFLVSFYNNEISEKSEIFDDQFSVERPDGSNFTLKIRSTKLEDSAMYFCASSVRTGRLGTEAFFGQGTRLTVV.

The chain has TRBV11-3 and TRBJ1-3, with TRBD1 matching over 10 bases. Trimming removed 5 bases from V and 4 bases from J; junction bases left unmatched: 14. The CDR3 consists of 18 residues. Germline lookup yields CDR1 SGHNT and CDR2 YENEEA. CDR3 sequence: CASSPYQWGTGVGNTIYF. CDR3 nucleotides: TGTGCCAGCAGCCCGTACCAATGGGGGACAGGGGTCGGAAACACCATATATTTT.

The rearrangement links TRBV3-1 (or the pseudogene TRBV3-2) to TRBJ2-7; tentatively, D is TRBD1 (6 bases). Germline CDR1 LGHDT, CDR2 YNNKEL (reference sequence). V was cut by 2 bases and J by 7 bases, with 12 bases left in between. The CDR3 spans 13 residues. The CDR3 nucleotides are TGTGCCAGCAGCCAAAATCAGGGGAGAGAGCAGTACTTC. It specifies CASSQNQGREQYF.

The chain recombines TRBV11-3 with TRBJ1-4, with D maybe TRBD1 (6 bases). Trimming left V 5 bases short and J 6 bases short, with 16 bases between. Looked up from germline, CDR1 is SGHNT and CDR2 is YENEEA. The CDR3 consists of 15 residues. This CDR3 reads CASSRAGAGDEKLFF. CDR3 nucleotide sequence: TGTGCCAGCAGCCGTGCGGGGGCAGGTGATGAAAAACTGTTTTTT.

This clone showed up just a few times. The rearrangement links TRBV5-1 to TRBJ2-3, with D uncertain. This CDR3 has 15 amino acids. CDR1 and CDR2 from the germline V gene are SGHRS and YFSETQ. Trimming shortened V by 0 bases and J by 3 bases, and 11 bases separated the two germline ends. CDR3 sequence: CASSLGGQLTDTQYF. The CDR3 nucleotides are TGCGCCAGCAGCTTGGGAGGTCAGTTAACAGATACGCAGTATTTT.

The chain is built from TRBV7-9 and TRBJ1-4; 7 bases fit TRBD1. Per the germline V gene, CDR1 is SEHNR and CDR2 is FQNEAQ (reference sequence). The CDR3 runs 14 residues. V dropped 3 bases and J dropped 5; count of bases not matched to a gene: 3. DNA of the CDR3: TGTGCCAGCAGCTTGGGACAGCAAAATGAAAAACTGTTTTTT. Amino acids: CASSLGQQNEKLFF.

The rearrangement links TRBV19 to TRBJ2-1; unclear D gene. Trimming removed 4 bases from V and 4 bases from J, with 14 bases in between. The CDR3 sequence is 15 residues long. Germline-derived CDR1 and CDR2 are LNHDA and SQIVND (reference sequence). The CDR3: CASSTSRLHYNEQFF. CDR3 in DNA: TGTGCCAGTAGTACGTCCCGGTTGCATTACAATGAGCAGTTCTTC.

The genes are TRBV29-1 and TRBJ1-4, with D possibly matching TRBD1 (6 bases). V shed 6 bases and J shed 5 bases, with 13 bases lying between them. CDR1 and CDR2 from the germline V gene are SQVTM and ANQGSEA. The CDR3 extends over 13 amino acids. The CDR3 DNA is TGCAGCGTCCGCGGGGGCCCGAATGAAAAACTGTTTTTT. It yields the protein CSVRGGPNEKLFF.

This clone was found once. V and J are TRBV7-9 and TRBJ2-3, with TRBD2 matching 7 bases. Germline V lookup: CDR1 SEHNR, CDR2 FQNEAQ (reference sequence). The CDR3 is made up of 19 amino acids. With V trimmed by 5 bases and J by 0 bases, 17 bases remained unmatched. The CDR3 bases are TGTGCCAGCAGCCCCCCCTGGGACTACCGGTCGGGTAGCACAGATACGCAGTATTTT. Protein product: CASSPPWDYRSGSTDTQYF.

The chain links TRBV19 to TRBJ2-7; D possibly corresponds to TRBD2 (5 bases). From germline, CDR1 is LNHDA and CDR2 SQIVND (reference sequence). Trimming stripped 3 bases from V and 4 bases from J, with 13 bases between. This CDR3 has 14 residues. Here the CDR3 DNA reads TGTGCCAGTAGTATGGAGGCTAGCTGGTACGAGCAGTACTTC. Amino acids: CASSMEASWYEQYF.

CDR3 in DNA: TGTGCCAGTAGTTCGCCCATAGCGGGAGGGGATACGCAGTATTTT. It codes for CASSSPIAGGDTQYF. This sequence joins TRBV19 and TRBJ2-3, with TRBD2 matching over 11 bases. With 5 bases clipped from V and 6 bases from J, the junction kept 7 bases outside the gene matches. CDR1 is LNHDA, CDR2 SQIVND, per germline (reference sequence). The CDR3 extends over 15 amino acids. Full variable domain (missing parts from reference TRBV19 and TRBJ2-3): DGGITQSPKYLFRKEGQNVTLSCEQNLNHDAMYWYRQDPGQGLRLIYYSQIVNDFQKGDIAEGYSVSREKKESFPLTVTSAQKNPTAFYLCASSSPIAGGDTQYFGPGTRLTVL.

This chain uses TRBV7-2 with TRBJ1-2; tentative D call: TRBD1 (5 bases). The CDR3 is 14 amino acids. CDR1 and CDR2 from the germline V gene are SGHTA and FQGNSA. The germline V and J ends were trimmed by 5 bases and 4 bases, with 14 bases remaining between them. The CDR3 here is CASSPSREVYGYTF. CDR3 coding DNA: TGTGCCAGCAGCCCATCCAGGGAGGTCTATGGCTACACCTTC.

The CDR3 DNA follows: TGCGCCAGCAGACCCGGGACTAGCGGGAGAGAGACCCAGTACTTC. Encoded protein: CASRPGTSGRETQYF. The chain carries TRBV10-2 and TRBJ2-5; the match to TRBD2 covers 14 bases. J was trimmed by 4 bases and V by 6 bases; bases with no gene match: 4. This CDR3 contains 15 residues. From germline, CDR1 is WSHSY and CDR2 SAAADI.

This chain connects TRBV10-3 to TRBJ2-7, with 8 bases matching TRBD1. From germline, CDR1 is ENHRY and CDR2 SYGVKD. The V gene end was trimmed by 10 bases and the J gene end by 3 bases; junction bases not matched to a gene: 11. The CDR3 consists of 14 residues. The chain's CDR3 is CARGQGKHYYEQYF. CDR3 nucleotide sequence: TGTGCCAGAGGACAGGGAAAACACTACTACGAGCAGTACTTC.

For the CDR3, the DNA is TGTGCCAGCAGCTCCCCGACAGGCCCGAGCTCCTACGAGCAGTACTTC. Translation: CASSSPTGPSSYEQYF. The V call is TRBV7-8, the J call TRBJ2-7; tentative D call: TRBD1 (6 bases). The CDR3 covers 16 residues. CDR1 and CDR2 (germline): SGHVS, FQNEAQ. Trimming cost V 4 bases and J 0 bases, with 16 bases left between them.